This T cell receptor beta chain was sequenced for a study of T cell responses to AZD1222 COVID-19 vaccine. General study findings and limits: Spike-specific TCR breadth and depth grew following two AZD1222 doses. There were repertoire samples only from the period after the peak T cell response. Unmutated variant regions are reportedly the target of nearly half of TCRs that are spike-specific.

Worth noting for this clone: Its antigen is unidentified.

Looked up from germline, CDR1 is GTSNPN and CDR2 is SVGIG (reference sequence). This CDR3 is built from 15 residues. Trimming removed 1 base at V and 4 bases at J, with 16 bases between. Generated by immunoSEQ multiplex PCR, the TCRdb table keeps only in-frame clones and is missing some. The sample has roughly 170,000 clones; about 90% are singletons. The origin of this receptor is an adult in good health. V is TRBV30 and J is TRBJ1-2; no clear D. Sequenced material: peripheral blood, taken on day 0 of AZD1222 vaccination. CDR3 DNA: TGTGCCTGGAGTGCCACGGTCAGATTAAGCTATGGCTACACCTTC. Translated, it gives CAWSATVRLSYGYTF.